This T cell receptor (beta chain) was documented in a study of T-cell reconstitution after alpha-beta-depleted transplantation in children. Study results and limitations: Expanded graft clones, several hundred of them, were reportedly the source of alpha-beta T cells about two months after transplant.

In germline, CDR1 is SGHRS, CDR2 YFSETQ. Trimming cost V 4 bases and J 7 bases; bases outside gene matches: 12. The CDR3 totals 16 residues. A remark on this clonotype: Its antigen is still unknown.

Researchers prepared the TCRbeta library using unique molecular identifiers, the study reports. TCRdb reprocessed the PCR reads with MiXCR, giving one entry per CDR3 protein. This sample has 450,000 to 700,000 distinct CDR3 sequences; roughly 30% occur once, and the top ten carry around a third. This TCR derives from a boy in the first two years of life with Wiskott-Aldrich syndrome, due to receive a stem cell transplant. Here the sequenced sample was PBMCs, taken before TCRalphabeta/CD19-depleted stem cell transplant. This chain connects TRBV5-1 to TRBJ2-1, with 9 bases aligning to TRBD1. The CDR3 bases are TGCGCCAGCAGCACGCTACCGGGACAGGGCTCGAATGAGCAGTTCTTC. This sequence encodes CASSTLPGQGSNEQFF.